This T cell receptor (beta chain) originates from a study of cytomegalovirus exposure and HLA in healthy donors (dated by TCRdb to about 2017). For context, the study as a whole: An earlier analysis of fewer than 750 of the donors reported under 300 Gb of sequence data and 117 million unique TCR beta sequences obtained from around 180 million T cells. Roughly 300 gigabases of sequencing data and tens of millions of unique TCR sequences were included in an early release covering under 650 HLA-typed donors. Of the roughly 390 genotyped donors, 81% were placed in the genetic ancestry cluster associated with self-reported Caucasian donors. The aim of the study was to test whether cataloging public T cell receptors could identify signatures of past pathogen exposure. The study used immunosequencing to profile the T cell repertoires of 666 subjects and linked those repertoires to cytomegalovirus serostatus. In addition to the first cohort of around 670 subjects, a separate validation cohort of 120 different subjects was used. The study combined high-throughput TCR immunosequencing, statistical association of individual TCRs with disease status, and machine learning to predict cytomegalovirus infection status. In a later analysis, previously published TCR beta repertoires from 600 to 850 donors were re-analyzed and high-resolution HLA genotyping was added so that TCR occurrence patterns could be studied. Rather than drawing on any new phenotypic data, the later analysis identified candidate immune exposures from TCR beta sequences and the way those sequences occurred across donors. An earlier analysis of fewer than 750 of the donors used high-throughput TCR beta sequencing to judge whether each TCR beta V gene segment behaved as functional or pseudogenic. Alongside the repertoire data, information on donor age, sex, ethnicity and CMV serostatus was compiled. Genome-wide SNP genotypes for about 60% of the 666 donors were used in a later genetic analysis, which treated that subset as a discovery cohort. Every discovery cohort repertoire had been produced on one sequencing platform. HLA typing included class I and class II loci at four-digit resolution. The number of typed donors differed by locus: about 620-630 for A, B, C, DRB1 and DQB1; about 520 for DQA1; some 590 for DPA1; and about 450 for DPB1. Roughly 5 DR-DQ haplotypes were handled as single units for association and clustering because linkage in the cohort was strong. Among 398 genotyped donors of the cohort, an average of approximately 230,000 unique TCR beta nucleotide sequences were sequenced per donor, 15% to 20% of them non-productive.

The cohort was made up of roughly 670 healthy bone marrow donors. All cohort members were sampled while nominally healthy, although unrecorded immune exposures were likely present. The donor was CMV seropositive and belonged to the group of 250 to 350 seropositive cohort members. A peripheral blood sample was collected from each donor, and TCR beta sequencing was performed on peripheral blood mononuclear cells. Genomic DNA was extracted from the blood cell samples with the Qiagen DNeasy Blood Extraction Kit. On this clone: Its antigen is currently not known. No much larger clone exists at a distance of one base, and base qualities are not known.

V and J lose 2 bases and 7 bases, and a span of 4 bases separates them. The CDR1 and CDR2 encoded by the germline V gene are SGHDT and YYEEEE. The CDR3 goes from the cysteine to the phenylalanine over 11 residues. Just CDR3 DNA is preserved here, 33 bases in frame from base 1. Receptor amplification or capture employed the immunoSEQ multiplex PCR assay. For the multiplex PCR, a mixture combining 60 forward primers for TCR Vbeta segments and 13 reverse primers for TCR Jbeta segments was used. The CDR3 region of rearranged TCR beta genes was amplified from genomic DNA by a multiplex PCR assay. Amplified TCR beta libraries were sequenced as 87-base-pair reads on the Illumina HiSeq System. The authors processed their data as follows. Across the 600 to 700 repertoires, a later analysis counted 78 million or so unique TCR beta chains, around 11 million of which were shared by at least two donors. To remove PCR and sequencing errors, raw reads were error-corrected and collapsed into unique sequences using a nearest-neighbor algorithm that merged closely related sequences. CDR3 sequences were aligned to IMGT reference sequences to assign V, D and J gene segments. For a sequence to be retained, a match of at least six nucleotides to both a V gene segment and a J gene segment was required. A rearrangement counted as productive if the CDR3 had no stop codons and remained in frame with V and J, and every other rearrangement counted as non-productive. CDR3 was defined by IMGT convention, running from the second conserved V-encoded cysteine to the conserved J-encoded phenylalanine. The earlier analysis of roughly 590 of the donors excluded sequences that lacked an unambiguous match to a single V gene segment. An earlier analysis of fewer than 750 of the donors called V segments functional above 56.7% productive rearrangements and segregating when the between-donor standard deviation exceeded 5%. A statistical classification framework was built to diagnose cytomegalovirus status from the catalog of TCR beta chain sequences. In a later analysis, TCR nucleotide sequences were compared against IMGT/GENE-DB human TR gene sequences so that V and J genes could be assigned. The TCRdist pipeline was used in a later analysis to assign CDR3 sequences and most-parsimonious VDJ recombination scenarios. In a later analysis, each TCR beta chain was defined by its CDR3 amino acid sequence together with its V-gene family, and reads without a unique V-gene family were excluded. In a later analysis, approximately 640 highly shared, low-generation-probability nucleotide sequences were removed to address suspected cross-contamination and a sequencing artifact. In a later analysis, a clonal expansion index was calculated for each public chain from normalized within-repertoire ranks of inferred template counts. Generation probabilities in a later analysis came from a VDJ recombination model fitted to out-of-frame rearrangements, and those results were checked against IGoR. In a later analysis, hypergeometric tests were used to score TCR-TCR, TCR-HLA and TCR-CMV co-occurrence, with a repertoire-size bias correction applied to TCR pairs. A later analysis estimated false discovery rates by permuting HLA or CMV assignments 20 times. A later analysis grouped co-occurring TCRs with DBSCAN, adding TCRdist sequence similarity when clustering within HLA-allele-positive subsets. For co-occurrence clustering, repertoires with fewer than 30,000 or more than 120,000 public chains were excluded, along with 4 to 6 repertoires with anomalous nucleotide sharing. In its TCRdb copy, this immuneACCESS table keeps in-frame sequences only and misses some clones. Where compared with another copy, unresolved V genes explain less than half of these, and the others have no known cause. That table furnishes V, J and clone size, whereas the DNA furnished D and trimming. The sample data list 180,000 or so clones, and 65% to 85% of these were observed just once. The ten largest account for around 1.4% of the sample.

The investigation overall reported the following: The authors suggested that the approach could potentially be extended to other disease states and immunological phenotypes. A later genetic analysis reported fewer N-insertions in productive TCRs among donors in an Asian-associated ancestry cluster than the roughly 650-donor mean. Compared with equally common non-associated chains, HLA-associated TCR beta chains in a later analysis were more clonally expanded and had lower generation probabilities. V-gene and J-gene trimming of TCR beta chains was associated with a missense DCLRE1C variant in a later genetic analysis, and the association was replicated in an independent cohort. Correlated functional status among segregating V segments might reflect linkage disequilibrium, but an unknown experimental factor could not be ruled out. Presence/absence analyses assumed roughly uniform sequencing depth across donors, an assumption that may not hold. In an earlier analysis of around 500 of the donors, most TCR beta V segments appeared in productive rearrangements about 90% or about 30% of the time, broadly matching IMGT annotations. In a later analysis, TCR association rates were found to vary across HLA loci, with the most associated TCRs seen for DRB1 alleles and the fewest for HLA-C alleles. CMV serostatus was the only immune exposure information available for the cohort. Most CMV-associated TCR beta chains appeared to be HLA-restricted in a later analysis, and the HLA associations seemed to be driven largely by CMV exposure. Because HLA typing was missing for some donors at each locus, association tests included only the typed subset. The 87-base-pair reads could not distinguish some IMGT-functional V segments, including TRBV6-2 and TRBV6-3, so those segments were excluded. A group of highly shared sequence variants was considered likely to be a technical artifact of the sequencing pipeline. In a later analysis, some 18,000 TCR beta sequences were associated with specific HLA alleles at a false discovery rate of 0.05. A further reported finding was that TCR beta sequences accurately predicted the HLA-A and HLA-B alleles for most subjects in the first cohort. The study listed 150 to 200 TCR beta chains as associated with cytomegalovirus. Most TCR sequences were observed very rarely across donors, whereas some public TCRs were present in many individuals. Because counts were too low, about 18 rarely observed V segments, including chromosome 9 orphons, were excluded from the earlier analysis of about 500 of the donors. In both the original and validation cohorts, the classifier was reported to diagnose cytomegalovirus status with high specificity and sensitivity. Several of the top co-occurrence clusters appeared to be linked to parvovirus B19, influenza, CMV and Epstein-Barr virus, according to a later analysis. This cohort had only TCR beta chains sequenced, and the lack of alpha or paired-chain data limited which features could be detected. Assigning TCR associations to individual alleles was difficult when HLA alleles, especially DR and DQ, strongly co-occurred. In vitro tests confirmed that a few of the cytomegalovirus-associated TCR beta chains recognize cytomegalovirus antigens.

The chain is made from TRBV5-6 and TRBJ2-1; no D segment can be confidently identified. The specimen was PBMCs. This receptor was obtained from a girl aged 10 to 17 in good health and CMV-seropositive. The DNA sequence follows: TGTGCCAGCAGCTTCAGGAATGAGCAGTTCTTC. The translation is CASSFRNEQFF.